This entry lists 30 T cell receptor beta chains sequenced from one sample in a study of PD-L1 blockade in urothelial cancer. Time point denoted: peripheral blood 6 weeks after treatment start. Produced via immunoSEQ multiplex PCR; TCRdb's table is partial and in-frame only. The repertoire consists of 100,000 to 150,000 clones, with 86% occurring once and the leading ten covering roughly 2.4%. Source: PBMCs, taken around atezolizumab (anti-PD-L1) treatment. The receptors were gathered from a man aged 50 or older with urothelial cancer.

The V and J genes are TRBV6-5 and TRBJ2-5; 11 nucleotides line up with TRBD1. This CDR3 contains 15 residues. After removal of 6 bases from V and 7 bases from J, the junction contained 10 bases not matched to a gene. The germline CDR1 and CDR2 sequences are MNHEY and SVGAGI. CDR3 coding DNA: TGTGCCAGCAGCTCCGGGACAGGGGGTGTTTCGACCCAGTACTTC. Translating it yields CASSSGTGGVSTQYF.

The chain joins TRBV6-9 to TRBJ2-3, with D tentatively TRBD1 (7 bases). Trimming took 6 bases from V and 4 from J, leaving 14 bases between them. Germline CDR1 and CDR2: MNHGY and SVAAGI. The CDR3 has 14 residues. The chain's CDR3 is CASRDDRDSDTQYF. CDR3 nucleotides: TGTGCCAGCAGGGATGACAGGGACTCAGATACGCAGTATTTT.

The chain employs TRBV6-1 and TRBJ2-1; 7 nucleotides agree with TRBD1. This CDR3 spans 13 amino acids. CDR1 is MNHNS and CDR2 is SASEGT in the germline V gene. Trimming took 7 bases from V and 4 from J; bases not matched to a gene: 4. This CDR3 is CASKGQNYNEQFF. CDR3 coding DNA: TGTGCCAGCAAGGGACAGAATTACAATGAGCAGTTCTTC.

This sequence joins TRBV11-2 and TRBJ1-6; D is unclear. There are 14 residues in the CDR3. The germline V gene has CDR1 SGHAT and CDR2 FQNNGV. V lost 3 bases and J lost 0, with 3 bases in between. The CDR3 bases are TGTGCCAGCAGCTTTAGCTCCTATAATTCACCCCTCCACTTT. Encoded protein: CASSFSSYNSPLHF. The full variable domain, completed using reference TRBV11-2 and TRBJ1-6, is EAGVAQSPRYKIIEKRQSVAFWCNPISGHATLYWYQQILGQGPKLLIQFQNNGVVDDSQLPKDRFSAERLKGVDSTLKIQPAKLEDSAVYLCASSFSSYNSPLHFGNGTRLTVT.

The rearrangement joins TRBV14 to TRBJ2-7, with 7 bases that match TRBD2. V trimming: 3 bases; J trimming: 7 bases; junction bases outside the gene matches: 6. Germline values: CDR1 SGHDN, CDR2 FVKESK. The CDR3 consists of 13 residues. The CDR3 DNA sequence: TGTGCCAGCAGCCACGGGGGGAATAGGGAGCAGTACTTC. The encoded protein is CASSHGGNREQYF. Supplemented by reference TRBV14 and TRBJ2-7, the full variable domain reads EAGVTQFPSHSVIEKGQTVTLRCDPISGHDNLYWYRRVMGKEIKFLLHFVKESKQDESGMPNNRFLAERTGGTYSTLKVQPAELEDSGVYFCASSHGGNREQYFGPGTRLTVT.

The rearrangement uses TRBV19 and TRBJ1-2, with 7 bases lining up with TRBD1. Losses at the gene ends were 4 bases for V and 8 bases for J; bases not matched to a gene: 13. Germline CDR1 is LNHDA and CDR2 is SQIVND (reference sequence). CDR3 size: 15 residues. The CDR3 is CASSTGRQGSGGYTF. In DNA form, the CDR3 reads TGTGCCAGTAGTACAGGACGACAGGGCAGCGGCGGCTACACCTTC.

The chain recombines TRBV5-5 with TRBJ2-3; TRBD2 agrees at 7 bases. CDR3 length: 15 residues. From germline, CDR1 is SGHKS and CDR2 YYEKEE (reference sequence). V lost 3 bases, J lost 3 bases, and 7 bases stayed unmatched. CDR3 loop: CASSWGGVVTDTQYF. The CDR3 DNA sequence: TGTGCCAGCAGCTGGGGGGGGGTCGTGACAGATACGCAGTATTTT.

J is TRBJ2-3 and V is TRBV18; 11 bases match TRBD2. V shed 1 base, J shed 4 bases, and the junction held 1 base outside the gene matches. CDR1 is KGHSH, CDR2 LQKENI, per germline. This CDR3 comprises 15 residues. The CDR3 here is CASSPQLAGADTQYF. The CDR3 DNA reads as TGTGCCAGCTCACCACAACTAGCGGGAGCAGATACGCAGTATTTT.

CDR3 region: CASSFRQSNYGYTF. The CDR3 bases are TGTGCCAGCAGCTTTCGACAGTCTAACTATGGCTACACCTTC. This chain links TRBV5-6 with TRBJ1-2, with D possibly being TRBD1 (5 bases). Trimming shortened V by 2 bases and J by 0 bases, and 8 bases separated the two germline ends. The germline CDR1 and CDR2 sequences are SGHDT and YYEEEE. The CDR3 sequence is 14 residues long.

This clone is a singleton in its sample. The chain has TRBV27 and TRBJ1-1, with D hard to call. Germline V gives CDR1 MNHEY, CDR2 SMNVEV (reference sequence). V lost 5 bases and J 2 bases, leaving 9 bases between the germline ends. The CDR3 is made up of 13 amino acids. CDR3: CASSPHFNTEAFF. The CDR3 coding sequence is TGTGCCAGCAGTCCTCACTTTAACACTGAAGCTTTCTTT.

This clone was detected only a few times. The chain joins TRBV30 to TRBJ2-1, with 9 nucleotides matching TRBD1. Germline V gene sequence: CDR1 GTSNPN, CDR2 SVGIG (reference sequence). V was clipped by 2 bases and J by 3 bases; unmatched bases: 8. The length of the CDR3 is 16 residues. The DNA of the CDR3 is TGTGCCTGGAGTTTCTCCGGGACAGGGTACTACAATGAGCAGTTCTTC. This sequence encodes CAWSFSGTGYYNEQFF.

The chain employs TRBV19 and TRBJ1-1, with D uncertain. The CDR3 sequence is 13 residues long. The V gene lost 4 bases and the J gene lost 1 base, with 7 bases spanning the gap. Per germline, CDR1 LNHDA and CDR2 SQIVND (reference sequence). CDR3 bases: TGTGCCAGTAGTAAGCAGGCGAACACTGAAGCTTTCTTT. It translates to CASSKQANTEAFF. The variable domain in full, with the rest retrieved from reference TRBV19 and TRBJ1-1, is DGGITQSPKYLFRKEGQNVTLSCEQNLNHDAMYWYRQDPGQGLRLIYYSQIVNDFQKGDIAEGYSVSREKKESFPLTVTSAQKNPTAFYLCASSKQANTEAFFGQGTRLTVV.

The chain employs TRBV30 and TRBJ2-7; the match to TRBD1 covers 12 bases. CDR1 is GTSNPN, CDR2 SVGIG, per germline (reference sequence). J was trimmed by 2 bases and V by 3 bases; bases with no gene match: 5. The CDR3 loop spans 15 amino acids. CDR3 sequence: CAWSEGTGGPYEQYF. CDR3 DNA: TGTGCCTGGAGCGAGGGGACAGGGGGCCCCTACGAGCAGTACTTC.

This clone was seen a single time. This chain uses TRBV5-4 with TRBJ2-7; 13 nucleotides match TRBD2. The V gene's germline CDR1 is SGHNT and CDR2 YYREEE (reference sequence). The V and J ends lost 0 bases and 3 bases, in that order; junction bases with no gene match: 3. The CDR3 runs to 16 residues. The CDR3 sequence: CASSLGTSGRVYEQYF. In DNA form, the CDR3 reads TGTGCCAGCAGCTTGGGGACTAGCGGGAGAGTCTACGAGCAGTACTTC.

J is TRBJ2-7 and V is TRBV2; 10 positions agree with TRBD2. In germline, CDR1 is SNHLY, CDR2 FYNNEI. There are 16 residues in the CDR3. The ends lost 6 bases at V and 0 bases at J; junction bases unmatched: 8. DNA for the CDR3: TGTGCCAGCAGCCTTATAGCGGGAGGAATCTCCTACGAGCAGTACTTC. Amino acid sequence: CASSLIAGGISYEQYF.

This rearrangement joins TRBV5-1 to TRBJ2-7; the match to TRBD1 covers 7 bases. CDR3 length equals 15 residues. V lost 0 bases to trimming and J lost 5 bases; unmatched junction nucleotides: 8. Germline V CDR1 and CDR2: SGHRS, YFSETQ. The DNA of the CDR3 is TGCGCCAGCAGCTTGGGGGTCGCACAGGGGCACGAGCAGTACTTC. Translated: CASSLGVAQGHEQYF. Full variable domain (outside the CDR3, taken from reference TRBV5-1 and TRBJ2-7): KAGVTQTPRYLIKTRGQQVTLSCSPISGHRSVSWYQQTPGQGLQFLFEYFSETQRNKGNFPGRFSGRQFSNSRSEMNVSTLELGDSALYLCASSLGVAQGHEQYFGPGTRLTVT.

This clone was counted once. This chain uses TRBV5-1 with TRBJ2-7, with 9 nucleotides matching TRBD2. This CDR3 has 16 amino acids. Per germline, CDR1 SGHRS and CDR2 YFSETQ. J gave up 3 bases and V 1 base, and 8 bases lay outside the gene matches. The CDR3 sequence: CASSLMTSGRHYEQYF. The CDR3 coding sequence is TGCGCCAGCAGCTTGATGACTAGCGGAAGGCACTACGAGCAGTACTTC.

V usage is TRBV2 and J usage is TRBJ1-4; D may be TRBD1 (5 bases). The CDR3 spans 15 residues. Trimming took off 4 bases at V and 2 bases at J, with 11 bases between the two ends. Germline CDR1 reads SNHLY; CDR2 reads FYNNEI. Here the CDR3 reads CASSAGSFTNEKLFF. The CDR3 nucleotides read TGTGCCAGCAGTGCAGGGTCGTTCACTAATGAAAAACTGTTTTTT.

The rearrangement links TRBV5-6 to TRBJ1-2, with 7 positions matching TRBD1. V lost 5 bases, J lost 0 bases, and 10 bases stayed unmatched. Germline V gene data show CDR1 as SGHDT and CDR2 as YYEEEE. This CDR3 contains 16 residues. The CDR3 sequence is CASRPGQTLSNYGYTF. CDR3 DNA: TGTGCCAGCAGGCCGGGACAGACCCTTTCTAACTATGGCTACACCTTC.

CDR3 nucleotide sequence: TGTGCCAGCACTACGCGGGGTAGCTGGGGCAATGAGCAGTTCTTC. This encodes CASTTRGSWGNEQFF. This chain connects TRBV6-1 to TRBJ2-1, with D perhaps matching TRBD2 (6 bases). The CDR3 covers 15 residues. The germline V and J ends were trimmed by 7 bases and 6 bases, with 19 bases remaining between them. Germline V gene data show CDR1 as MNHNS and CDR2 as SASEGT.

The chain carries TRBV10-1 and TRBJ2-3; D call uncertain. The CDR3 extends over 12 amino acids. V lost 0 bases to trimming and J lost 12 bases, with 10 bases between them. Looked up from germline, CDR1 is WNHNN and CDR2 is SYGVQD (reference sequence). The CDR3 nucleotides read TGCGCCAGCAGTGAGTCGAGCACGCTCCAGTATTTT. As protein: CASSESSTLQYF.

This chain uses TRBV7-2 with TRBJ2-1, with a tentative D call TRBD1 (5 bases). V was trimmed by 2 bases and J by 0 bases, leaving 11 bases between them. The CDR3 has 16 residues. The germline CDR1 and CDR2 sequences are SGHTA and FQGNSA. CDR3 DNA: TGTGCCAGCAGCTTAACAGGATCCCTCTCCTACAATGAGCAGTTCTTC. It codes for CASSLTGSLSYNEQFF.

This chain joins TRBV6-5 and TRBJ2-7; TRBD2 agrees at 14 bases. J was trimmed by 3 bases and V by 6 bases; bases with no gene match: 4. The CDR3 runs to 15 residues. Germline V gives CDR1 MNHEY, CDR2 SVGAGI. The CDR3 DNA is TGTGCCAGCAGAATGGGACTAGCGGGAGTCTACGAGCAGTACTTC. It yields the protein CASRMGLAGVYEQYF.

The chain combines TRBV7-3 with TRBJ2-5; the D gene is possibly TRBD2 (6 bases). Trimming pared 1 base from V and 4 bases from J, leaving 13 bases between. Germline assignment: CDR1 SGHTA and CDR2 FQGTGA. The CDR3 runs to 15 residues. DNA of the CDR3: TGTGCCAGCAGCTTAAATGGGGGAGGAGCAGAGACCCAGTACTTC. Its translation: CASSLNGGGAETQYF.

The chain recombines TRBV28 with TRBJ2-7; a weak D match, TRBD2 (6 bases). CDR1 is MDHEN and CDR2 is SYDVKM in the germline V gene. The V end lost 3 bases, the J end lost 2 bases, and 17 bases lay between the germline ends. The CDR3 loop spans 16 amino acids. CDR3 DNA: TGTGCCAGCAGTTTTGATTTACGGGAGTCCGCCTACGAGCAGTACTTC. Translating it yields CASSFDLRESAYEQYF.

This chain links TRBV6-6 with TRBJ2-2; TRBD2 aligns across 16 bases. The V and J ends lost 6 bases and 5 bases, in that order; junction bases with no gene match: 3. Germline V gene sequence: CDR1 MNHNY, CDR2 SVGAGI (reference sequence). The CDR3 extends over 16 amino acids. CDR3 sequence (DNA): TGTGCCAGCAGGGGGACTAGCGGGAGGGCTACCGGGGAGCTGTTTTTT. It translates to CASRGTSGRATGELFF.

This clone was found a few times. This chain joins TRBV4-1 and TRBJ2-7, with 11 bases matching TRBD2. Germline-derived CDR1 and CDR2 are MGHRA and YSYEKL. J lost 4 bases, V lost 3 bases, and 20 bases had no gene match. This CDR3 has 20 amino acids. CDR3 in amino acids: CASSHHGPGIAGGLGYEQYF. In DNA, the CDR3 is TGCGCCAGCAGCCACCACGGCCCAGGGATAGCGGGAGGGCTTGGGTACGAGCAGTACTTC.

This clone was recorded a few times. This chain joins TRBV15 and TRBJ2-1; 8 bases are shared with TRBD2. The V gene's germline CDR1 is LNHNV and CDR2 YYDKDF (reference sequence). The CDR3 has 15 amino acids. Trimming cost V 1 base and J 4 bases; bases outside gene matches: 3. The CDR3, as DNA: TGTGCCACCAGCAGAGGAGCGGGAGCGTACAATGAGCAGTTCTTC. It yields the protein CATSRGAGAYNEQFF.

Only one count was recorded for this clone. The V and J genes are TRBV6-4 and TRBJ1-4; D possibly corresponds to TRBD1 (5 bases). V was clipped by 6 bases and J by 3 bases, with 17 bases between them. Germline V CDR1 and CDR2: MRHNA, SNTAGT. The CDR3 consists of 16 residues. The CDR3 bases are TGTGCCAGCAGGCCCTCGCGGACAAGTTCTAATGAAAAACTGTTTTTT. It yields the protein CASRPSRTSSNEKLFF.

The chain joins TRBV18 to TRBJ1-3, with D tentatively TRBD1 (6 bases). V was cut by 3 bases and J by 8 bases, with 29 bases left in between. Germline V CDR1 and CDR2: KGHSH, LQKENI. The CDR3 length is 19 residues. The CDR3 here is CASSPNRDTEATRRDTIYF. In nucleotides, the CDR3 is TGTGCCAGCTCACCTAACCGGGACACCGAAGCGACTCGAAGGGACACCATATATTTT.